This is a list of T cell receptor beta chains from one sample in a study of sequential checkpoint blockade in melanoma. Some clones are missing from TCRdb's copy, which holds only in-frame ones; the method was immunoSEQ multiplex PCR. The sample has nearly 8,500 clones, roughly nine tenths seen once. The sequenced sample was CD8+ T cells sorted from blood (inferred from file names), obtained from a patient given nivolumab and ipilimumab in sequence. The receptors derive from a human donor with melanoma. Both conserved end residues are trimmed from each CDR3.

TRBJ2-7,TRBV4-1,ASSQPTGGYEQY
TRBJ1-5,TRBV28,ASSPATGGGNQPQH
TRBJ2-7,TRBV6-5,ASSSGAEVYEQY
TRBJ2-7,TRBV4-1,ASSYRDRGTYEQY
TRBJ1-2,TRBV27,ASSRTQGINYGYT
TRBJ1-5,TRBV5-5,ASSQTGGPNQPQH
TRBJ2-2,TRBV30,AWRWSGTGELF
TRBJ1-3,TRBV28,ASSLEPSGNTIY
TRBJ2-7,TRBV29-1,SVEGTGQSYEQY
TRBJ1-5,TRBV5-1,ASSFSTGSNQPQH
TRBJ1-1,TRBV27,ASTSGGITEAF
TRBJ1-4,TRBV12-5,ASGLVRSGGGVSRNEKLF
TRBJ1-2,TRBV18,ASSPLGRAEGYT
TRBJ1-1,TRBV7-2,ASSLAQGLGAF
TRBJ1-4,TRBV27,ASSLSTGGNEKLF
TRBJ1-2,TRBV4-2,ASSPGQGVMSNYGYT
TRBJ1-5,TRBV7-9,ASSPSGVSNQPQH
TRBJ2-7,TRBV30,AWLYRAEQY
TRBJ2-7,TRBV6-1,ASSVRSLNEQY
TRBJ1-2,TRBV11-1,ASSSMAYYGYT
TRBJ2-7,TRBV5-4,ASSLGTSSYEQY
TRBJ2-1,TRBV27,ASSYSTYNEQF
TRBJ1-3,TRBV7-9,ASSPQTGFSSGNTIY
TRBJ1-2,TRBV5-4,ASSFAGGNYGYT
TRBJ1-2,TRBV30,ACCGSPYGYT
TRBJ1-1,TRBV7-3,ASSFGGGGTEAF
TRBJ1-2,TRBV30,AWSTTKSYGYT
TRBJ1-3,TRBV28,ASSFRGHSGNTIY
TRBJ2-5,TRBV6-5,ASSPGTVQETQY
TRBJ2-5,TRBV5-8,ASSLPTRAYQETQY
TRBJ1-2,TRBV28,ASNRPGITGYGYT